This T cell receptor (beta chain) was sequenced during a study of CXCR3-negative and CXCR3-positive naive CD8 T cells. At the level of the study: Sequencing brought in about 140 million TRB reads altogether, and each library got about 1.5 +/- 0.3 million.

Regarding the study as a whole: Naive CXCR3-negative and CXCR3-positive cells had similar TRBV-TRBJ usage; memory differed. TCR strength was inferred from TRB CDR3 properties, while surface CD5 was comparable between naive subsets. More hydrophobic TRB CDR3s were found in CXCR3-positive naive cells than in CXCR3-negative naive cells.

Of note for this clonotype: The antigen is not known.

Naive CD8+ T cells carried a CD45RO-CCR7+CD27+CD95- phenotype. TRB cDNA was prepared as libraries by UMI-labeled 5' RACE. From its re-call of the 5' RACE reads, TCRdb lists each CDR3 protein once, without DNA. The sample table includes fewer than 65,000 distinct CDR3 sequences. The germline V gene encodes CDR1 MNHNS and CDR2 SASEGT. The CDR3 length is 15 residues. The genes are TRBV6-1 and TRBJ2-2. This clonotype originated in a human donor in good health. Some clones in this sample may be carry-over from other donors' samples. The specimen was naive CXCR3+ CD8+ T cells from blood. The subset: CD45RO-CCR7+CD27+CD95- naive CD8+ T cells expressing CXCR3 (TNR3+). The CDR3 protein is CASSDETTNTGELFF.